The T cell receptor beta chain under discussion was sequenced for a study of shared clonotypes between healthy human individuals. Findings and caveats of the study: Across subsets, estimated richness was generally greater for naive than for memory populations.

Regarding this clone: Its matching antigen is unknown.

The repertoire was sequenced with immunoSEQ multiplex PCR; TCRdb's copy has only in-frame clones and lacks some. The table lists some 1,100,000 clones, around 78% of them singletons. The CDR3 runs 16 residues. V gave up 3 bases and J gave up 0 bases, with 9 bases separating them. Germline V gene sequence: CDR1 MNHEY, CDR2 SMNVEV (reference sequence). The TCR sequence derives from a man younger than 30 in good health. Some clones in this sample may be carry-over from other donors' samples. The chain carries TRBV27 and TRBJ2-6, with D hard to call. The sequenced sample was memory CD4+ T cells from PBMCs. Documented subset: CD45RA-negative fraction. The CDR3 protein is CASSFIGNSGANVLTF. CDR3 sequence (DNA): TGTGCCAGCAGTTTCATAGGAAACTCTGGGGCCAACGTCCTGACTTTC.